This TCR beta chain is drawn from a study of CD8 T cells in ankylosing spondylitis. Study outcomes and limitations: As reported, disease-linked clones showed significant enrichment in matched ankylosing spondylitis synovial fluid. Prior literature has documented some motif variants in synovial fluid and blood from reactive arthritis. Seemingly distinctive of ankylosing spondylitis blood was a TCR beta motif formed by eight highly homologous variants.

TCRdb re-analysed the 5' RACE reads in MiXCR, keeping a single row per CDR3 protein. The repertoire includes under 300,000 distinct CDR3 sequences, 18% of them detected once, and around 33% sits in the top ten. The CDR3 length is 15 residues. Germline CDR1 and CDR2: SGHNT and YYREEE (reference sequence). Trimming shortened V by 0 bases and J by 2 bases, and 8 bases separated the two germline ends. This clonotype appeared a few times. Its antigen is not identified. Sequencing was done on a sample of blood, either unsorted or a sorted T cell fraction (not recorded which). The chain couples TRBV5-4 to TRBJ2-2, with D unclear. The receptor was derived from a male donor with ankylosing spondylitis or in good health (not recorded which). The CDR3 region has the DNA TGTGCCAGCAGCTTGGAAAACCTTAACACCGGGGAGCTGTTTTTT. Translating it yields CASSLENLNTGELFF. The full variable domain, rest sourced from reference TRBV5-4 and TRBJ2-2, is ETGVTQSPTHLIKTRGQQVTLRCSSQSGHNTVSWYQQALGQGPQFIFQYYREEENGRGNFPPRFSGLQFPNYSSELNVNALELDDSALYLCASSLENLNTGELFFGEGSRLTVL.